This entry is about one T cell receptor (beta chain). In the study's own analysis: Using reference gene primer amplification, nucleated cell counts were estimated. Clones were read by immunoSEQ multiplex PCR, and TCRdb kept only the in-frame ones, dropping some. That table furnishes V, J and clone size, whereas the DNA furnished D and trimming. In the table there are 40,000 to 55,000 clones, more than 85% of which are singletons. The data were taken from a study of blood T cell repertoires in COVID-19. Across the study: Both acute and convalescent COVID-19 samples were obtained from the United States, Italy and Spain. The cDNA or gDNA used as material had been derived from T cells, B-cell-depleted T cells, or PBMCs.

This CDR3 comprises 15 residues. The germline gives CDR1 MRHNA, CDR2 SNTAGT. V was pared by 2 bases and J by 4 bases, with 5 bases of the junction left unmatched. The clonotype was recovered from a woman older than 75 with acute or convalescent COVID-19. This chain uses TRBV6-4 with TRBJ2-1, with 7 bases identical to TRBD2. Sequencing was performed on peripheral blood. CDR3 protein: CASSDRPSGYNEQFF. The DNA for the CDR3 is TGTGCCAGCAGTGACAGGCCTAGCGGATACAATGAGCAGTTCTTC.